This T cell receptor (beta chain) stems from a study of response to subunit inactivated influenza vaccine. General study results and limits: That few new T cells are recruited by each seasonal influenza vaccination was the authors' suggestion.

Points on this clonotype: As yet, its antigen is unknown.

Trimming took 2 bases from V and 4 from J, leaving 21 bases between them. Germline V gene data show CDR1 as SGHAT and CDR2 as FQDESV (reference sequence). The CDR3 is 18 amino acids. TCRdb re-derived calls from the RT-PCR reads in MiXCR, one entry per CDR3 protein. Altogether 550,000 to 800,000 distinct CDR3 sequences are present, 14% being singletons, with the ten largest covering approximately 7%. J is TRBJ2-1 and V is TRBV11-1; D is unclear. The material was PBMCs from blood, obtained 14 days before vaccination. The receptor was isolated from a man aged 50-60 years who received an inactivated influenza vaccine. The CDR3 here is CASSLHSGRALTYNEQFF. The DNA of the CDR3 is TGTGCCAGCAGCTTACATTCTGGTCGAGCCCTAACATACAATGAGCAGTTCTTC. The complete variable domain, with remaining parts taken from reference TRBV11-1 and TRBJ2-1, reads EAEVAQSPRYKITEKSQAVAFWCDPISGHATLYWYRQILGQGPELLVQFQDESVVDDSQLPKDRFSAERLKGVDSTLKIQPAELGDSAMYLCASSLHSGRALTYNEQFFGPGTRLTVL.